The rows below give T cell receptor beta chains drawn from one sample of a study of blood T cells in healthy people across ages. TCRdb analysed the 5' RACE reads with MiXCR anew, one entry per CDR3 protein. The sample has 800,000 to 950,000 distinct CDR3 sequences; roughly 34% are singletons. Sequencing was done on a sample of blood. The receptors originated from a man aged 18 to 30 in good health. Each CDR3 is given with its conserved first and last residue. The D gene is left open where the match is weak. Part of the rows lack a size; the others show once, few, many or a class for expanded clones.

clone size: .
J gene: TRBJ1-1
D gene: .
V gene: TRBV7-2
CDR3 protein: CASSLDGTRNTEAFF
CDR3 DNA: TGTGCCAGCAGCTTAGATGGGACAAGGAACACTGAAGCTTTCTTT

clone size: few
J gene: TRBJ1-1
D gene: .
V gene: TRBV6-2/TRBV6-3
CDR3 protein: CATRSQGRTEAFF
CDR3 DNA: TGTGCCACTAGGTCCCAAGGTCGGACTGAAGCTTTCTTT

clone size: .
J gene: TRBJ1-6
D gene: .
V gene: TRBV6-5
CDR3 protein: CASSQQHSPLHF
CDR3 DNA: TGTGCCAGCAGCCAACAGCATTCACCCCTCCACTTT

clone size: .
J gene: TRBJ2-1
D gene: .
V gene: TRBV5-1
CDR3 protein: CASRQQGSANEQFF
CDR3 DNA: TGCGCCAGCAGGCAACAGGGAAGTGCCAATGAGCAGTTCTTC

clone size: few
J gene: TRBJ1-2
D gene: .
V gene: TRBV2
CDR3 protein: CASCIQVPGYTF
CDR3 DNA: TGTGCCAGTTGTATACAGGTTCCTGGCTACACCTTC

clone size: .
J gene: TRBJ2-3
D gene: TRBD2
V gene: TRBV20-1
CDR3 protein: CSARVASGSDTQYF
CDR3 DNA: TGCAGTGCTAGAGTGGCTAGCGGGAGTGATACGCAGTATTTT

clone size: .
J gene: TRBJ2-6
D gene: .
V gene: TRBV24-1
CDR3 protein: CATSPGGSGANVLTF
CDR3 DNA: TGTGCCACCAGTCCAGGTGGCTCTGGGGCCAACGTCCTGACTTTC

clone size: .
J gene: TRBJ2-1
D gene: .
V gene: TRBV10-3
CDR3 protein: CAVNRDEEETQFF
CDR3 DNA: TGTGCCGTAAACCGGGACGAGGAAGAGACCCAGTTCTTC

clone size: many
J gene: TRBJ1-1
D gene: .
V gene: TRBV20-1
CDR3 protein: CSARAGLGTEAFF
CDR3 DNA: TGCAGTGCTAGGGCAGGGTTGGGCACTGAAGCTTTCTTT

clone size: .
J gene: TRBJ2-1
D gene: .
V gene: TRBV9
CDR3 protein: CASSVEARTNEQFF
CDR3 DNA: TGTGCCAGCAGCGTAGAGGCGCGAACCAATGAGCAGTTCTTC

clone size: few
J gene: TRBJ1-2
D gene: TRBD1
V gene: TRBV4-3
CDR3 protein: CASSQGQGPGYTF
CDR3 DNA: TGCGCCAGCAGCCAGGGACAGGGTCCCGGCTACACCTTC

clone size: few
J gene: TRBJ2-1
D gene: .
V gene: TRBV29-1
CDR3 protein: CSVERVEVQFF
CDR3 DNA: TGCAGCGTTGAACGGGTAGAGGTGCAGTTCTTC

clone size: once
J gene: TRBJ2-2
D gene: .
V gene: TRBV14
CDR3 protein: CASSPTAESTGELFF
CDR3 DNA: TGTGCCAGCAGCCCGACGGCCGAGAGCACCGGGGAGCTGTTTTTT

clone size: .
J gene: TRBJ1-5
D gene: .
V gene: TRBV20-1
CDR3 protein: CSASVGPANQPQHF
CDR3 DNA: TGCAGTGCTAGCGTAGGACCGGCGAATCAGCCCCAGCATTTT

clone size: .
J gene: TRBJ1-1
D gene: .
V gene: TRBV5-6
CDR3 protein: CASSLGWVNTEAFF
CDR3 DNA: TGTGCCAGCAGCTTGGGTTGGGTGAACACTGAAGCTTTCTTT

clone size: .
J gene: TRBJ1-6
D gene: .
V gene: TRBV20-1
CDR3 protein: CSAREGGHLHF
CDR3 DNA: TGCAGTGCTAGAGAGGGCGGACACCTCCACTTT

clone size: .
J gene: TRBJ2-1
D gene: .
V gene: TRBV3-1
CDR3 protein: CASTPFNGGLYQETQFF
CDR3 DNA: TGTGCCAGCACCCCATTTAACGGGGGCCTGTACCAAGAGACCCAGTTCTTC

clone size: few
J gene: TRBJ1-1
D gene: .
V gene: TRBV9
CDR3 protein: CASSPRDAGGWNTEAFF
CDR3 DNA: TGTGCCAGCAGCCCGCGGGACGCCGGCGGGTGGAACACTGAAGCTTTCTTT

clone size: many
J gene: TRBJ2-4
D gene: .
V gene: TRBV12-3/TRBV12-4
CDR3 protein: CASSFLWLKNIQYF
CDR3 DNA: TGTGCCAGCAGTTTCCTCTGGCTCAAAAACATTCAGTACTTC

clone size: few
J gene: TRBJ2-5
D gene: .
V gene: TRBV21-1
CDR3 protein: CAKKPRGETQYF
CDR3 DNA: TGTGCCAAAAAGCCACGGGGAGAGACCCAGTACTTC

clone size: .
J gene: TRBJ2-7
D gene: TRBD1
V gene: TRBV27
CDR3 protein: CASSRDRGYNEQYF
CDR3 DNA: TGTGCCAGCTCCCGCGACAGGGGCTACAATGAGCAGTACTTC

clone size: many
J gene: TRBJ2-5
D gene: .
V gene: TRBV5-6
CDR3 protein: CASSLVQGGETQYF
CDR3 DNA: TGTGCCAGCAGCTTGGTGCAGGGGGGAGAGACCCAGTACTTC

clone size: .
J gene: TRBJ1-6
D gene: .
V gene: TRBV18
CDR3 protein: CASSPPGLDNSPLHF
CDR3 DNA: TGTGCCAGCTCACCACCAGGGTTGGACAATTCACCCCTCCACTTT

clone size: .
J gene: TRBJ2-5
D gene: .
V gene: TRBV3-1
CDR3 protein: CASSQDWRVQETQYF
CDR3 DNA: TGTGCCAGCAGCCAAGACTGGCGGGTCCAAGAGACCCAGTACTTC

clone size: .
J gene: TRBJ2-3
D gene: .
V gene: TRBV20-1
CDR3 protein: CSARDWAPSTDTQYF
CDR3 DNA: TGCAGTGCTAGAGATTGGGCCCCTTCGACAGATACGCAGTATTTT

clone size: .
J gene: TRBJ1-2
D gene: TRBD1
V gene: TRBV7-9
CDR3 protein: CASSGWTGGDYGYTF
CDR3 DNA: TGTGCCAGCAGCGGATGGACAGGGGGGGACTATGGCTACACCTTC